In its sample, the clone carrying this TCR beta chain was seen a few times. Germline CDR1 DFQATT, CDR2 SNEGSKA (reference sequence). This CDR3 contains 16 residues. Trimming took 3 bases from V and 0 from J, leaving 15 bases between them. One entry per CDR3 protein results from TCRdb running MiXCR on the RT-PCR reads. The data show about 680,000 distinct CDR3 sequences, approximately 14% seen once. The specimen was memory CD4+ T cells from blood. The V and J genes are TRBV20-1 and TRBJ1-3; no clear D gene. The clonotype was recovered from a female donor in good health, serving as a healthy control. The CDR3 spells CSASHPEGLSGNTIYF. The CDR3, as DNA: TGCAGTGCTAGCCACCCCGAAGGCCTCTCTGGAAACACCATATATTTT.